The 27 T cell receptor beta chains below come from one sample, sequenced in a study of CD8+CD57+ T cells in acquired aplastic anemia. TCR beta VDJ and CDR3 profiling used genomic DNA as template. TCRdb itself ran the reads through MiXCR, one entry per CDR3 protein. The sample yields a few hundred thousand distinct CDR3 sequences, roughly 57% seen once. Source material: sorted CD4+, CD8+, or CD8+CD57+ T cells (not recorded which) from PBMCs. All receptors come from a human donor in good health.

The chain has TRBV14 and TRBJ2-5; tentative D call: TRBD2 (5 bases). V was pared by 5 bases and J by 2 bases, with 27 bases between. CDR1 SGHDN and CDR2 FVKESK come from the germline V gene. CDR3 length equals 19 residues. The CDR3 region is CASSTRFMRTLRGQETQYF. For the CDR3, the DNA is TGTGCCAGCAGCACGAGATTTATGAGAACCCTACGGGGTCAAGAGACCCAGTACTTC. The complete variable domain, with remaining parts taken from reference TRBV14 and TRBJ2-5, reads EAGVTQFPSHSVIEKGQTVTLRCDPISGHDNLYWYRRVMGKEIKFLLHFVKESKQDESGMPNNRFLAERTGGTYSTLKVQPAELEDSGVYFCASSTRFMRTLRGQETQYFGPGTRLLVL.

V usage is TRBV20-1 and J usage is TRBJ2-7; no clear D. Trimming shortened V by 5 bases and J by 0 bases, and 14 bases separated the two germline ends. Per the germline V gene, CDR1 is DFQATT and CDR2 is SNEGSKA (reference sequence). The length of the CDR3 is 14 residues. The CDR3, as DNA: TGCAGTGCTTTTGACTCCCTAATCTCCTACGAGCAGTACTTC. Translation: CSAFDSLISYEQYF.

A remark on this clonotype: This may stem from a read error, because a much larger clone lies one nucleotide away. V and J are TRBV7-9 and TRBJ2-1; D remains unclear. CDR3 length equals 17 residues. Germline assignment: CDR1 SEHNR and CDR2 FQNEAQ (reference sequence). CDR3 residues: CASSLTSRTYSYNERFF. In DNA, the CDR3 is TGTGCCAGCAGCTTAACCTCACGCACATACTCCTACAATGAGCGGTTCTTC.

The sample holds a few counts of this clonotype. J is TRBJ2-3 and V is TRBV29-1; D is uncertain. V dropped 6 bases and J dropped 4 bases, with 8 bases sitting between them. The CDR3 is 11 residues long. The germline V gene encodes CDR1 SQVTM and CDR2 ANQGSEA. In nucleotides, the CDR3 is TGCAGCGTCATGACCCCAGATACGCAGTATTTT. It yields the protein CSVMTPDTQYF.

The V gene is TRBV5-1, the J gene TRBJ2-5; 10 bases are shared with TRBD2. Germline values: CDR1 SGHRS, CDR2 YFSETQ. V shed 3 bases, J shed 5 bases, and the junction held 10 bases outside the gene matches. CDR3 length equals 16 residues. CDR3 loop: CASSWGLAGEVETQYF. Written as DNA, the CDR3 is TGCGCCAGCAGCTGGGGCCTAGCGGGAGAGGTGGAGACCCAGTACTTC.

In this sample, this clonotype turned up many times. The genes are TRBV9 and TRBJ2-2; D not certain. Trimming removed 2 bases at V and 5 bases at J, with 1 base between. The CDR3 has 11 amino acids. The germline CDR1 and CDR2 sequences are SGDLS and YYNGEE. This CDR3 reads CASSVTGELFF. In nucleotides, the CDR3 is TGTGCCAGCAGCGTTACCGGGGAGCTGTTTTTT.

The gene calls are TRBV29-1 and TRBJ1-1; weak D call: TRBD1 (6 bases). Trimming took 1 base from V and 2 from J, leaving 11 bases between them. Germline V gene lookup returns CDR1 SQVTM and CDR2 ANQGSEA. The CDR3 runs to 14 residues. Here the CDR3 reads CSVEGGRGNTEAFF. DNA for the CDR3: TGCAGCGTTGAAGGTGGCAGGGGAAACACTGAAGCTTTCTTT.

About this clonotype itself: Since a much larger clone is just one base distant, this may be a read error. J is TRBJ1-2 and V is TRBV10-3, with TRBD1 matching 7 bases. CDR1 and CDR2 from the germline V gene are ENHRY and SYGVKD. V dropped 10 bases and J dropped 3; count of bases not matched to a gene: 17. The CDR3 length is 16 residues. CDR3 nucleotide sequence: TGTGCCAGCCCATCCAGCGGGACAGAAGTAGACTATGGCTACACCTTC. It encodes CASPSSGTEVDYGYTF.

The chain couples TRBV9 to TRBJ1-6; D may be TRBD1 (5 bases). The germline V and J ends were trimmed by 2 bases and 14 bases, with 17 bases remaining between them. Per the germline V gene, CDR1 is SGDLS and CDR2 is YYNGEE. The CDR3 is made up of 14 amino acids. In DNA, the CDR3 is TGTGCCAGCAGCGTGGGACCGGCCCCTAGTGCCCTCCACTTT. Amino acids: CASSVGPAPSALHF.

The rearrangement joins TRBV11-2 to TRBJ1-4, with D tentatively TRBD1 (5 bases). CDR1 SGHAT and CDR2 FQNNGV come from the germline V gene. Trimming removed 5 bases at V and 3 bases at J, with 16 bases between. The CDR3 loop spans 16 amino acids. The CDR3 region has the DNA TGTGCCAGCAGCCTTTGGGCGGAGGGGTCTAATGAAAAACTGTTTTTT. This codes for CASSLWAEGSNEKLFF.

This clonotype appeared many times. The rearrangement uses TRBV6-5 and TRBJ1-1, with 11 bases fitting TRBD1. CDR3 size: 13 residues. J was trimmed by 5 bases and V by 5 bases; bases with no gene match: 1. Germline V CDR1 and CDR2: MNHEY, SVGAGI. The CDR3 reads CASSGQGATEAFF. The CDR3 coding sequence is TGTGCCAGCAGTGGACAGGGGGCGACTGAAGCTTTCTTT.

The chain recombines TRBV12-5 with TRBJ2-7; D is perhaps TRBD1 (6 bases). Germline V gene lookup returns CDR1 LGHNT and CDR2 FRNRAP. Trimming removed 3 bases from V and 0 bases from J, with 9 bases in between. The CDR3 consists of 14 residues. CDR3 amino acids: CASGFRDTSYEQYF. In DNA, the CDR3 is TGTGCTAGTGGTTTCCGGGACACCTCCTACGAGCAGTACTTC.

This clonotype has a count of ten or more. The CDR3 sequence: CASSQVWDTQETQYF. CDR3 sequence (DNA): TGCGCCAGCAGCCAAGTCTGGGACACCCAAGAGACCCAGTACTTC. The chain combines TRBV4-1 with TRBJ2-5, with D perhaps TRBD1 (6 bases). Trimming removed 1 base at V and 1 base at J, with 10 bases between. Germline lookup yields CDR1 MGHRA and CDR2 YSYEKL. The CDR3 totals 15 residues.

The rearrangement joins TRBV7-3 to TRBJ2-1, with unresolved D. The germline V and J ends were trimmed by 2 bases and 10 bases, with 9 bases remaining between them. The CDR3 extends over 12 amino acids. Germline CDR1 is SGHTA and CDR2 is FQGTGA. The CDR3 sequence is CASSLGVGEQFF. CDR3 DNA sequence: TGTGCCAGCAGCTTAGGGGTTGGGGAGCAGTTCTTC.

In this sample, this clonotype turned up many times. The chain joins TRBV27 to TRBJ2-7, with unresolved D. V lost 3 bases and J lost 4, with 10 bases in between. Germline V gene sequence: CDR1 MNHEY, CDR2 SMNVEV (reference sequence). CDR3 size: 13 residues. The CDR3 DNA is TGTGCCAGCAGTTTTCTACCGCCTTACGAGCAGTACTTC. Residues: CASSFLPPYEQYF.

This clonotype was seen many times. The genes are TRBV4-1 and TRBJ2-1, with D possibly TRBD2 on 6 matching bases. The CDR3 has 16 residues. The ends were cut back, 0 bases at V and 5 bases at J, with 14 bases in the middle. Germline V gives CDR1 MGHRA, CDR2 YSYEKL. CDR3 sequence reads: CASSQDRLGADNEQFF. The CDR3 DNA sequence: TGCGCCAGCAGCCAAGATCGACTAGGGGCTGACAATGAGCAGTTCTTC.

The rearrangement links TRBV10-3 to TRBJ1-5; D gene unclear. V was clipped by 5 bases and J by 2 bases, with 10 bases between them. The germline V gene encodes CDR1 ENHRY and CDR2 SYGVKD. This CDR3 has 14 residues. CDR3 residues: CAISQDGGNQPQHF. Written as DNA, the CDR3 is TGTGCCATCAGTCAGGACGGCGGCAATCAGCCCCAGCATTTT.

The J gene is TRBJ2-4, the V gene TRBV10-3, with 10 bases fitting TRBD1. This CDR3 region has 13 residues. The junction had 3 bases not matched to a gene; V was cut back by 8 bases and J by 5 bases. The germline gives CDR1 ENHRY, CDR2 SYGVKD. The CDR3 region has the DNA TGTGCCATCGGGACAGGGGATCAAAACATTCAGTACTTC. Protein: CAIGTGDQNIQYF.

The V and J genes are TRBV5-4 and TRBJ2-1, with a possible D match to TRBD2 (5 bases). Germline V gene data show CDR1 as SGHNT and CDR2 as YYREEE (reference sequence). V shed 4 bases and J shed 5 bases, with 7 bases lying between them. The length of the CDR3 is 12 residues. In nucleotides, the CDR3 is TGTGCCAGCAGCCCGGGAAACAATGAGCAGTTCTTC. This translates into CASSPGNNEQFF.

V is TRBV10-3 and J is TRBJ2-5, with TRBD2 matching over 8 bases. The junction had 2 bases not matched to a gene; V was cut back by 3 bases and J by 2 bases. Looked up from germline, CDR1 is ENHRY and CDR2 is SYGVKD. The CDR3 contains 14 residues. The CDR3 spells CAISDSSGQETQYF. The CDR3, as DNA: TGTGCCATCAGTGACTCTAGCGGGCAAGAGACCCAGTACTTC.

The J gene is TRBJ1-6, the V gene TRBV12-3 or TRBV12-4; D is perhaps TRBD1 (5 bases). The CDR3 spans 14 residues. In nucleotides, the CDR3 is TGTGCTAGTGGTTTGGGGGTCATAAATTCACCCCTCCACTTT. As protein: CASGLGVINSPLHF.

This clonotype was observed at least ten times. The chain carries TRBV9 and TRBJ2-7; D might be TRBD1 (6 bases). The CDR3 runs 15 residues. Between the trimmed V and J ends, which lost 4 bases and 3 bases, there was a span of 17 bases. Germline lookup yields CDR1 SGDLS and CDR2 YYNGEE. CDR3 sequence (DNA): TGTGCCAGCAGCAAAACCGGGACATACGGCTACGAGCAGTACTTC. Amino acid sequence: CASSKTGTYGYEQYF.

The rearrangement joins TRBV10-3 to TRBJ1-2; unclear D gene. CDR3 size: 13 residues. Between the trimmed V and J ends, which lost 0 bases and 8 bases, there was a span of 10 bases. Germline CDR1 ENHRY, CDR2 SYGVKD. DNA for the CDR3: TGTGCCATCAGTGAGTCCCTCCGCTGGGGCTACACCTTC. Its translation is CAISESLRWGYTF.

V is TRBV7-2 and J is TRBJ1-1, with D unclear. Per germline, CDR1 SGHTA and CDR2 FQGNSA. The CDR3 totals 15 residues. V shed 4 bases and J shed 3 bases, with 15 bases lying between them. Written as DNA, the CDR3 is TGTGCCAGCAGCTCACCGGGAGCGAGGGACACTGAAGCTTTCTTT. This translates into CASSSPGARDTEAFF.

The chain recombines TRBV2 with TRBJ2-7; unclear D gene. Germline CDR1 is SNHLY and CDR2 is FYNNEI. This CDR3 spans 14 amino acids. V was clipped by 6 bases and J by 3 bases, with 15 bases between them. The DNA of the CDR3 is TGTGCCAGCAGCTCCTCGGGTGTAAGCTACGAGCAGTACTTC. It is translated as CASSSSGVSYEQYF.

This clonotype has at least ten counts. This chain's CDR3 is CSAKPWTAELEAFF. CDR3 coding DNA: TGCAGTGCCAAGCCCTGGACGGCTGAACTCGAAGCTTTCTTT. The rearrangement joins TRBV20-1 to TRBJ1-1; D ambiguous. V was shortened by 6 bases and J by 8 bases, with 22 bases between the two germline ends. This CDR3 spans 14 amino acids. Germline-derived CDR1 and CDR2 are DFQATT and SNEGSKA (reference sequence).

This clonotype was detected only a few times. The chain recombines TRBV20-1 with TRBJ2-7; possible D gene TRBD1, 6 bases. Trimming cost V 0 bases and J 5 bases, with 11 bases left between them. Looked up from germline, CDR1 is DFQATT and CDR2 is SNEGSKA (reference sequence). The CDR3 has 13 residues. The CDR3 DNA follows: TGCAGTGCTAGAGAGCCAGGGGTTAACGAGCAGTACTTC. Translated: CSAREPGVNEQYF.